These 14 T cell receptor beta chains were sequenced from one sample in a study of T cells in Graves' hyperthyroidism and ophthalmopathy. The CDR3 regions of TCR beta were amplified from RNA transcripts. In the first-round RT-PCR of the TCR CDR3, the HTBI primer set was used. Each CDR3 protein gets one entry after TCRdb re-called the multiplex PCR reads with MiXCR. The data show about 640,000 distinct CDR3 sequences, with about 45% seen just once and less than 8.5% held by the top ten. The sequencing input was peripheral blood or thyroid tissue (not recorded which). The source is an adult man with Graves' disease, either hyperthyroidism or ophthalmopathy (not recorded which).

This clonotype has just a few counts. V gene TRBV9 combines with J gene TRBJ2-5, with 7 bases aligning to TRBD2. V lost 4 bases, J lost 0 bases, and 9 bases stayed unmatched. Germline-derived CDR1 and CDR2 are SGDLS and YYNGEE. The CDR3 is 16 residues long. DNA for the CDR3: TGTGCCAGCAGCCAATTCCCGACTAGCAACCAAGAGACCCAGTACTTC. Its translation: CASSQFPTSNQETQYF.

This clonotype was observed many times. The chain employs TRBV20-1 and TRBJ2-7; 7 positions match TRBD2. With V trimmed by 3 bases and J by 2 bases, 4 bases remained unmatched. Per germline, CDR1 DFQATT and CDR2 SNEGSKA (reference sequence). There are 13 residues in the CDR3. The CDR3 protein is CSARGGNTYEQYF. The CDR3 DNA reads TGCAGTGCTAGGGGAGGGAACACCTACGAGCAGTACTTC.

In regard to this clonotype: A much bigger clone sits one base away, suggesting this may be a read error. V is TRBV6-4 and J is TRBJ1-1; D not resolved. The germline V and J ends were trimmed by 0 bases and 1 base, with 6 bases remaining between them. The germline CDR1 and CDR2 sequences are MRHNA and SNTAGT. This CDR3 comprises 14 residues. The CDR3 spells CASSDSAGNTEAFF. In nucleotides, the CDR3 is TGTGCCAGCAGTGACTCGGCGGGGAACACTGAAGCTTTCTTT.

This clonotype was observed a single time. The chain couples TRBV12-3 or TRBV12-4 to TRBJ1-2, with unresolved D. Trimming took off 6 bases at V and 8 bases at J, with 16 bases between the two ends. The CDR3 loop spans 13 amino acids. The CDR3 DNA sequence: TGTGCCAGCAGCCGAGGCGGCCACTCCGGCTACACCTTC. Protein: CASSRGGHSGYTF.

Ten or more counts support this clonotype. V is TRBV2 and J is TRBJ1-3, with 7 nucleotides matching TRBD1. This CDR3 contains 15 residues. The J segment lost 0 bases and the V segment lost 6 bases, leaving 5 bases of the junction unmatched. CDR1 and CDR2 from the germline V gene are SNHLY and FYNNEI. CDR3 protein: CASSKGTASGNTIYF. As DNA, the CDR3 is TGTGCCAGCAGCAAAGGGACAGCCTCTGGAAACACCATATATTTT.

This chain connects TRBV6-1 to TRBJ2-5; 12 positions agree with TRBD1. CDR1 and CDR2 from the germline V gene are MNHNS and SASEGT. The CDR3 length is 18 residues. After removal of 7 bases from V and 4 bases from J, the junction contained 16 bases not matched to a gene. The CDR3 is CASTPDSQGQGAGETQYF. For the CDR3, the DNA is TGTGCCAGCACGCCTGACAGCCAGGGACAGGGGGCAGGAGAGACCCAGTACTTC.

There are many counts of this clonotype. The chain has TRBV4-1 and TRBJ1-4, with D unresolved. This CDR3 comprises 12 residues. Germline CDR1 and CDR2: MGHRA and YSYEKL. V lost 0 bases and J lost 13, with 9 bases in between. The CDR3 DNA reads TGCGCCAGCAGCCAAGAGTCAGGTCCACTGTTTTTT. Its translation: CASSQESGPLFF.

The CDR3 region is CASSQGDGRNEKLFF. CDR3 DNA: TGTGCCAGCAGCCAAGGGGACGGTAGAAATGAAAAACTGTTTTTT. The chain uses TRBV11-2 and TRBJ1-4, with D possibly TRBD1 on 5 matching bases. The germline CDR1 and CDR2 sequences are SGHAT and FQNNGV. The V end was cut by 5 bases, the J end by 5 bases, with 15 bases between. The length of the CDR3 is 15 residues. The whole variable domain, remainder taken from reference TRBV11-2 and TRBJ1-4, is EAGVAQSPRYKIIEKRQSVAFWCNPISGHATLYWYQQILGQGPKLLIQFQNNGVVDDSQLPKDRFSAERLKGVDSTLKIQPAKLEDSAVYLCASSQGDGRNEKLFFGSGTQLSVL.

The chain combines TRBV5-6 with TRBJ1-2; no clear D gene. Germline values: CDR1 SGHDT, CDR2 YYEEEE. V was trimmed by 4 bases and J by 8 bases, leaving 18 bases between them. The CDR3 consists of 14 residues. The CDR3 sequence: CASSQLMDREGYTF. CDR3 DNA: TGTGCCAGCAGCCAATTAATGGACCGGGAAGGCTACACCTTC.

This clonotype showed up many times. The chain combines TRBV24-1 with TRBJ2-7, with D perhaps given as TRBD1 or TRBD2 (5 bases each). Between the trimmed V and J ends, which lost 4 bases and 2 bases, there was a span of 11 bases. Germline V gene data show CDR1 as KGHDR and CDR2 as SFDVKD. CDR3 length equals 14 residues. The CDR3 coding sequence is TGTGCCACCAGTGACCGGGACGGAACCTACGAGCAGTACTTC. Translated: CATSDRDGTYEQYF.

The chain couples TRBV10-3 to TRBJ1-6, with D tentatively TRBD1 (5 bases). V was trimmed by 6 bases and J by 2 bases, leaving 11 bases between them. Germline CDR1 is ENHRY and CDR2 is SYGVKD. The length of the CDR3 is 15 residues. The CDR3 sequence: CAISDTGPYNSPLHF. The CDR3 DNA reads TGTGCCATCAGCGACACGGGGCCCTATAATTCACCCCTCCACTTT.

V usage is TRBV7-9 and J usage is TRBJ2-6; D ambiguous. Trimming took 10 bases from V and 4 from J, leaving 11 bases between them. Germline loops: CDR1 SEHNR, CDR2 FQNEAQ (reference sequence). This CDR3 is 13 amino acids long. The CDR3 DNA reads TGTGCCACCCTGGGGTCCGGGGCCAACGTCCTGACTTTC. Its protein is CATLGSGANVLTF.

The V call is TRBV6-5, the J call TRBJ1-6; D is ambiguous. Trimming shortened V by 4 bases and J by 9 bases, and 13 bases separated the two germline ends. CDR3 length equals 14 residues. In germline, CDR1 is MNHEY, CDR2 SVGAGI. In DNA, the CDR3 is TGTGCCAGCAGTTCCAACCAGAGGATTTCACCCCTCCACTTT. It encodes CASSSNQRISPLHF.

About this clonotype itself: A much bigger clone sits one base away, suggesting this may be a read error. This sequence joins TRBV2 and TRBJ1-2; D perhaps matches TRBD1 (6 bases). The CDR3 is 15 residues long. Germline V gives CDR1 SNHLY, CDR2 FYNNEI. CDR3 bases: TGTACCAGCAGTGAAGCGCAGGGGAGTGGCTATGGCTACACCTTC. This translates into CTSSEAQGSGYGYTF. Combining the CDR3 with reference TRBV2 and TRBJ1-2 gives the whole variable domain EPEVTQTPSHQVTQMGQEVILRCVPISNHLYFYWYRQILGQKVEFLVSFYNNEISEKSEIFDDQFSVERPDGSNFTLKIRSTKLEDSAMYFCTSSEAQGSGYGYTFGSGTRLTVV.